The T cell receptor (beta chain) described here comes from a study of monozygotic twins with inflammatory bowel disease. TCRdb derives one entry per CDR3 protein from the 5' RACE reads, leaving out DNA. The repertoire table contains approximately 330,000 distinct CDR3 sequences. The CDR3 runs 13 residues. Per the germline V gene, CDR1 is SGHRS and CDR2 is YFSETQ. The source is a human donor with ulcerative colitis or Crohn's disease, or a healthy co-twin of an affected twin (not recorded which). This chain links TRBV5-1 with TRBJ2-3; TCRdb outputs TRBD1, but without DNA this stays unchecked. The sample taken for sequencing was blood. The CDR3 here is CASSGLLKDTQYF.